This T cell receptor beta chain was sequenced in a study of blood T cell repertoires in COVID-19. Produced via immunoSEQ multiplex PCR; TCRdb's table is partial and in-frame only. The sample contains about 220,000 clones, 88% of which appear only once. This CDR3 has 16 residues. With V trimmed by 2 bases and J by 4 bases, 7 bases remained unmatched. The germline gives CDR1 KGHDR, CDR2 SFDVKD. The clonotype comes from a woman aged 40 to 50 with acute COVID-19. Material for sequencing was PBMCs or T cells enriched from blood (not recorded which). This sequence joins TRBV24-1 and TRBJ2-3; TRBD2 agrees at 8 bases. The CDR3: CATSDSREGFPDTQYF. DNA of the CDR3: TGTGCCACCAGTGATTCCCGGGAGGGATTCCCAGATACGCAGTATTTT.